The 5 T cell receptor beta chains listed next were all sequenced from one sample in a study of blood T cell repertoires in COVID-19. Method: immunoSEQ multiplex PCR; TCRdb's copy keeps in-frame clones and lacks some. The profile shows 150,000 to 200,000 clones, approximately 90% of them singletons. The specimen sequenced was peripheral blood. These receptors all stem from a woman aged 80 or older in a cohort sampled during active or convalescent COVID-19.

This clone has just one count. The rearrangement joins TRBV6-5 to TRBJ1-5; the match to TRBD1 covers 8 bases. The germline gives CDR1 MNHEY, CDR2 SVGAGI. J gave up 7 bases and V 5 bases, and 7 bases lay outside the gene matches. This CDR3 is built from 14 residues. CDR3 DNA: TGTGCCAGCAGTCTTCAGACAGGGGCGCAGCCCCAGCATTTT. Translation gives CASSLQTGAQPQHF.

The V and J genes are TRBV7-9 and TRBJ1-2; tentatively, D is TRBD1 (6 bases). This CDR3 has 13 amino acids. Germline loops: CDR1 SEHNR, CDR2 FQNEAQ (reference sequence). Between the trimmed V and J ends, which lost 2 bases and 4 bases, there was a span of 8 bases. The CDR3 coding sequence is TGTGCCAGCAGCTTAACAGGGAGCTATGGCTACACCTTC. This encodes CASSLTGSYGYTF.

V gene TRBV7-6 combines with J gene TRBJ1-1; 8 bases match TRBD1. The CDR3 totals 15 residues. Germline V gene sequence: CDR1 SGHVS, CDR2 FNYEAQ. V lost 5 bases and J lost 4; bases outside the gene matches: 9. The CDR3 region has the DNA TGTGCCAGCAGCCCATCAACAGGGGGACTCACTGAAGCTTTCTTT. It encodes CASSPSTGGLTEAFF.

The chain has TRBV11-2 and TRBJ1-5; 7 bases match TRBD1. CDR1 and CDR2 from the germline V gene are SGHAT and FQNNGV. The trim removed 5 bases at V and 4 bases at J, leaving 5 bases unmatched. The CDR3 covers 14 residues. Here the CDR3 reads CASSKDRINQPQHF. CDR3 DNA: TGTGCCAGCAGCAAGGACAGGATAAATCAGCCCCAGCATTTT.

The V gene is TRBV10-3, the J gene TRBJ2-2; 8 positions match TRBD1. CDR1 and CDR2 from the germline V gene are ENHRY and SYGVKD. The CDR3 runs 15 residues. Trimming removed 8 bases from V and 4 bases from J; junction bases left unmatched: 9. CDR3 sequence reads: CAIGEGTGTTGELFF. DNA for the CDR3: TGTGCCATCGGGGAAGGGACAGGTACCACCGGGGAGCTGTTTTTT.